This is a list of T cell receptor beta chains from one sample in a study of response to subunit inactivated influenza vaccine. TCRdb re-called the RT-PCR reads through MiXCR, storing one row per CDR3 protein. The sample consists of about 520,000 distinct CDR3 sequences, roughly 7.9% of them appearing once. This specimen consisted of PBMCs from blood, obtained less than 30 months after vaccination. These TCRs come from a man in his fifties or sixties who received an inactivated influenza vaccine. Both conserved end residues are part of each CDR3. Each record gives: clone size, J gene, D gene, V gene, CDR3 DNA, CDR3 protein. The D gene is left open where the match is weak. Clone size is stated in some rows and not others, as once, few, many or a class when expanded.

abundance: few; j_gene: TRBJ1-4; d_gene: -; v_gene: TRBV7-2; CDR3nt: TGTGCCAGCAGCACTCGACAGCGTAATGAAAAACTGTTTTTT; CDR3aa: CASSTRQRNEKLFF
abundance: -; j_gene: TRBJ2-1; d_gene: TRBD2; v_gene: TRBV2; CDR3nt: TGTGCCAGCAGTGGGGGACTAGCCTCCTACAATGAGCAGTTCTTC; CDR3aa: CASSGGLASYNEQFF
abundance: many; j_gene: TRBJ1-4; d_gene: -; v_gene: TRBV4-1; CDR3nt: TGCGCCAGCAGCCAAGATCGGGGAAGGCAACTGTTTTTT; CDR3aa: CASSQDRGRQLFF
abundance: few; j_gene: TRBJ1-1; d_gene: -; v_gene: TRBV12-3/TRBV12-4; CDR3nt: TGTGCCAGCAGGCTCCCGGGTGGGGAAGCTTTCTTT; CDR3aa: CASRLPGGEAFF
abundance: few; j_gene: TRBJ2-4; d_gene: -; v_gene: TRBV25-1; CDR3nt: TGTGCCAGCAGTGAATATTATGGGGTGCCAAACATTCAGTACTTC; CDR3aa: CASSEYYGVPNIQYF
abundance: -; j_gene: TRBJ2-7; d_gene: -; v_gene: TRBV12-3/TRBV12-4; CDR3nt: TGTACCAGCAGTTGGCAATCCACCTACGAGCAGTACTTC; CDR3aa: CTSSWQSTYEQYF
abundance: few; j_gene: TRBJ1-1; d_gene: -; v_gene: TRBV12-3/TRBV12-4; CDR3nt: TGTGCCAGCACCCCCCCCGGGCGGAGGAACACTGAAGCTTTCTTT; CDR3aa: CASTPPGRRNTEAFF
abundance: few; j_gene: TRBJ2-2; d_gene: TRBD2; v_gene: TRBV4-2; CDR3nt: TGTGCCAGCAGCCAAGTGGCTGGGCTCGGGGGGAGGACCAACACCGGGGAGCTGTTTTTT; CDR3aa: CASSQVAGLGGRTNTGELFF
abundance: few; j_gene: TRBJ2-1; d_gene: -; v_gene: TRBV30; CDR3nt: TGTGCCTGGAGTGTAGGGCTAGACCACAATGAGCAGTTCTTC; CDR3aa: CAWSVGLDHNEQFF
abundance: few; j_gene: TRBJ2-2; d_gene: TRBD1; v_gene: TRBV9; CDR3nt: TGTGCCAGCAGCGGGACAGGGGGGACCGGGGAGCTGTTTTTT; CDR3aa: CASSGTGGTGELFF
abundance: many; j_gene: TRBJ1-5; d_gene: -; v_gene: TRBV7-9; CDR3nt: TGTGCCAGCAGGACGCGTCCGGGCAATCAGCCCCAGCATTTT; CDR3aa: CASRTRPGNQPQHF
abundance: many; j_gene: TRBJ1-1; d_gene: -; v_gene: TRBV7-9; CDR3nt: TGTGCCAGCAGCTCAAGGGGGATGAACACTGAAGCTTTCTTT; CDR3aa: CASSSRGMNTEAFF
abundance: -; j_gene: TRBJ2-7; d_gene: TRBD2; v_gene: TRBV3-1; CDR3nt: TGTGCCAGCACCCGCGGGGGGGTAGACGAGCAGCACTTC; CDR3aa: CASTRGGVDEQHF
abundance: -; j_gene: TRBJ2-2; d_gene: -; v_gene: TRBV28; CDR3nt: TGTGCCAGCAGTTCGCAGAGCACCGGGGAGCTGTTTTTT; CDR3aa: CASSSQSTGELFF
abundance: few; j_gene: TRBJ2-3; d_gene: -; v_gene: TRBV12-3/TRBV12-4; CDR3nt: TGTGCCAGCACCGTCAACTGGGGCCGGACAGATACGCAGTATTTT; CDR3aa: CASTVNWGRTDTQYF
abundance: many; j_gene: TRBJ2-3; d_gene: TRBD2; v_gene: TRBV29-1; CDR3nt: TGCAGCGCTGGGACTAGCGGGAGCATAACAGATACGCAGTATTTT; CDR3aa: CSAGTSGSITDTQYF
abundance: -; j_gene: TRBJ1-1; d_gene: TRBD1; v_gene: TRBV20-1; CDR3nt: TGCAGTGCTAGAGAGGGGACAGGGAGGAGCACTGAAGCTTTCTTT; CDR3aa: CSAREGTGRSTEAFF
abundance: -; j_gene: TRBJ1-2; d_gene: -; v_gene: TRBV18; CDR3nt: TGTGCCAGCTCTCTGGACAGTGCATATGGCTACACCTTC; CDR3aa: CASSLDSAYGYTF
abundance: -; j_gene: TRBJ2-5; d_gene: TRBD2; v_gene: TRBV20-1; CDR3nt: TGCAGTGCTCCACCATTACTAGCGGGAGAAGAAGAGACCCAGTACTTC; CDR3aa: CSAPPLLAGEEETQYF
abundance: many; j_gene: TRBJ2-2; d_gene: TRBD2; v_gene: TRBV12-3/TRBV12-4; CDR3nt: TGTGCCAGCAGGACCGGGACTAGTAACACCGGGGAGCTGTTTTTT; CDR3aa: CASRTGTSNTGELFF
abundance: many; j_gene: TRBJ1-2; d_gene: -; v_gene: TRBV28; CDR3nt: TGTGCCAGCAGTCCAGGGACTGTCAACTATGGCTACACCTTC; CDR3aa: CASSPGTVNYGYTF
abundance: many; j_gene: TRBJ2-7; d_gene: TRBD1; v_gene: TRBV15; CDR3nt: TGTGCCACCAGCCACAAAAGGACAGGGGCCTACGAGCAGTACTTC; CDR3aa: CATSHKRTGAYEQYF
abundance: -; j_gene: TRBJ1-2; d_gene: -; v_gene: TRBV6-1; CDR3nt: TGTGCCAGCAGTCGATCGGACAGACGAGGCTACACCTTC; CDR3aa: CASSRSDRRGYTF
abundance: -; j_gene: TRBJ1-6; d_gene: -; v_gene: TRBV4-1; CDR3nt: TGCGCCAGCAGCCAAATGGCCGTTATTGGGTCCTATAATTCACCCTTCCACTTT; CDR3aa: CASSQMAVIGSYNSPFHF
abundance: few; j_gene: TRBJ2-5; d_gene: TRBD2; v_gene: TRBV6-5; CDR3nt: TGTGCCAGCAGTTCTCGACTGGGGAGGGGAGAGACCCAGTACTTC; CDR3aa: CASSSRLGRGETQYF
abundance: few; j_gene: TRBJ2-3; d_gene: TRBD2; v_gene: TRBV5-5; CDR3nt: TGTGCCAGCAGCTCGGGGAATAGCGGGAGATACACAGATACGCAGTATTTT; CDR3aa: CASSSGNSGRYTDTQYF
abundance: -; j_gene: TRBJ2-2; d_gene: TRBD1; v_gene: TRBV7-9; CDR3nt: TGTGCCAGCAGCACCCAAACTGACAGGGGGATAACCGGGGAGCTGTTTTTT; CDR3aa: CASSTQTDRGITGELFF
abundance: few; j_gene: TRBJ2-5; d_gene: -; v_gene: TRBV10-3; CDR3nt: TGTGCCATCAGGGCGACAGGTGTCCGAGAGACCCAGTACTTC; CDR3aa: CAIRATGVRETQYF
abundance: many; j_gene: TRBJ2-1; d_gene: TRBD2; v_gene: TRBV20-1; CDR3nt: TGCAGTGCTAGAGACTTTACAGGACTAGCGGGAGGGAGCTCCTACAATGAGCAGTTCTTC; CDR3aa: CSARDFTGLAGGSSYNEQFF
abundance: many; j_gene: TRBJ2-2; d_gene: -; v_gene: TRBV19; CDR3nt: TGTGCCAGTAGGAACGGCCAGAACACCGGGGAGCTGTTTTTT; CDR3aa: CASRNGQNTGELFF
abundance: few; j_gene: TRBJ2-7; d_gene: TRBD2; v_gene: TRBV15; CDR3nt: TGTGCCACCAGCAGCTTTAGCGGGGGGTTCGAGCAGTACTTC; CDR3aa: CATSSFSGGFEQYF
abundance: few; j_gene: TRBJ2-1; d_gene: TRBD1; v_gene: TRBV7-2; CDR3nt: TGTGCCAGCAGCTTTTGGACAGGTCCCTCCTACAATGAGCAGTTCTTC; CDR3aa: CASSFWTGPSYNEQFF
abundance: few; j_gene: TRBJ1-5; d_gene: -; v_gene: TRBV12-3/TRBV12-4; CDR3nt: TGTGCCAGCAGTTTATGGAGGGGCGGAAGCAATCAGCCCCAGCATTTT; CDR3aa: CASSLWRGGSNQPQHF
abundance: many; j_gene: TRBJ1-2; d_gene: -; v_gene: TRBV29-1; CDR3nt: TGCAGCGTTGGGGGGTCTAACTATGGCTACACCTTC; CDR3aa: CSVGGSNYGYTF
abundance: -; j_gene: TRBJ1-4; d_gene: -; v_gene: TRBV7-2; CDR3nt: TGTGCCAGCGCCGGGGCTACAACTAATGAAAAACTGTTTTTT; CDR3aa: CASAGATTNEKLFF